This T cell receptor beta chain was observed in a study of identical twins. The table lists this clonotype with many counts. Its antigen remains unidentified. From the 5' RACE reads, TCRdb called clonotypes with MiXCR, one entry per CDR3 protein. The table lists 690,000 or so distinct CDR3 sequences, over 5% of them singletons. Everyone who gave samples was a healthy Caucasian. Study-wide results and caveats: Fewer insertions marked abundant cord blood beta clonotypes; young adult naive trended weakly, memory not at all.

The V and J ends lost 5 bases and 6 bases respectively, with 16 bases between them. Germline lookup yields CDR1 SEHNR and CDR2 FQNEAQ (reference sequence). CDR3 length: 15 residues. The V and J genes are TRBV7-9 and TRBJ1-4, with D maybe TRBD1 (5 bases). This receptor was obtained from a man aged 18 to 35 in good health. Sequenced: naive T cells sorted from blood. CDR3 sequence (DNA): TGTGCCAGCAGCCCAGGGAGTTTCGGGGATGAAAAACTGTTTTTT. It yields the protein CASSPGSFGDEKLFF.